A single sample gave rise to the 30 T cell receptor beta chains below, sequenced in a study of sequential checkpoint blockade in melanoma. Treatment given: randomized to nivolumab then ipilimumab (arm A) or the reverse (arm B). Profiled with immunoSEQ multiplex PCR; TCRdb holds only in-frame clones, not every one. The sample includes around 2,200 clones, approximately 18% seen only once; the top ten take more than 9%. The specimen comprised tumor tissue (inferred from file names), sampled from a patient given nivolumab and ipilimumab in sequence. Source of these receptors: a human donor with melanoma.

This CDR3 is CASSVGIAGGNEQFF. Here the CDR3 DNA reads TGTGCCAGCAGCGTAGGTATAGCGGGGGGGAATGAGCAGTTCTTC. The chain uses TRBV9 and TRBJ2-1; 11 nucleotides align to TRBD2. The CDR3 is made up of 15 amino acids. After removal of 0 bases from V and 7 bases from J, the junction contained 3 bases not matched to a gene. In germline, CDR1 is SGDLS, CDR2 YYNGEE.

J is TRBJ2-7 and V is TRBV19; D might be TRBD1 (6 bases). The V gene's germline CDR1 is LNHDA and CDR2 SQIVND (reference sequence). This CDR3 comprises 13 residues. V was clipped by 4 bases and J by 4 bases, with 11 bases between them. The CDR3 protein is CASSSRGVYEQYF. CDR3 sequence (DNA): TGTGCCAGTAGTAGCAGGGGAGTTTACGAGCAGTACTTC.

There are many counts of this clone. This chain uses TRBV11-3 with TRBJ1-2; 7 bases match TRBD1. Trimming at V came to 5 bases and at J to 3 bases, leaving 6 bases not matched to a gene. This CDR3 contains 14 residues. The germline V gene encodes CDR1 SGHNT and CDR2 YENEEA. The CDR3 nucleotides read TGTGCCAGCAGCCCCCGGACAGGAGACTATGGCTACACCTTC. Translating gives CASSPRTGDYGYTF.

V gene TRBV6-8 combines with J gene TRBJ1-2, with 7 bases fitting TRBD1. Trimming took 5 bases from V and 1 from J; bases not matched to a gene: 13. Germline CDR1 MNHGY, CDR2 SAAAGT. The CDR3 length is 17 residues. The CDR3 DNA reads as TGTGCCAGCAGTCGGGATCGCGGGACAGCCAGTAACTATGGCTACACCTTC. Encoded protein: CASSRDRGTASNYGYTF.

The V and J genes are TRBV10-2 and TRBJ2-1; 7 bases are a match to TRBD2. Trimming removed 7 bases from V and 10 bases from J; junction bases left unmatched: 7. Germline V CDR1 and CDR2: WSHSY, SAAADI. This CDR3 is 12 amino acids long. In DNA form, the CDR3 reads TGCGCCAGCACCGGAGAACTAGCGGAGCAGTTCTTC. This codes for CASTGELAEQFF.

The table lists this clone with a few counts. This sequence joins TRBV6-8 and TRBJ1-4, with a weak D call TRBD1 (6 bases). The CDR3 is 15 residues long. V shed 5 bases and J shed 5 bases, with 15 bases lying between them. Germline assignment: CDR1 MNHGY and CDR2 SAAAGT. CDR3 in amino acids: CASSLGGRGNEKLFF. CDR3 DNA sequence: TGTGCCAGCAGTCTCGGGGGGCGGGGAAATGAAAAACTGTTTTTT.

This rearrangement joins TRBV30 to TRBJ2-1, with 12 nucleotides matching TRBD2. There are 15 residues in the CDR3. V lost 2 bases to trimming and J lost 9 bases; unmatched junction nucleotides: 8. Germline V gene sequence: CDR1 GTSNPN, CDR2 SVGIG (reference sequence). The chain's CDR3 is CAWSLLAGGPIEQFF. The CDR3 DNA reads as TGTGCCTGGAGTCTCCTAGCGGGGGGGCCTATTGAGCAGTTCTTC.

By its share, this clone is medium-sized. The chain combines TRBV6-8 with TRBJ1-3; D is perhaps TRBD1 (5 bases). CDR3 size: 19 residues. The germline V gene has CDR1 MNHGY and CDR2 SAAAGT. V was cut by 2 bases and J by 0 bases, with 20 bases left in between. The chain's CDR3 is CASSYGGSDFSNSGNTIYF. DNA for the CDR3: TGTGCCAGCAGTTACGGGGGGTCCGACTTTTCCAACTCTGGAAACACCATATATTTT.

This clone turned up a few times. The chain is built from TRBV18 and TRBJ1-2; no definite D call. Germline lookup yields CDR1 KGHSH and CDR2 LQKENI. CDR3 length equals 15 residues. Trimming took off 0 bases at V and 11 bases at J, with 19 bases between the two ends. CDR3 nucleotide sequence: TGTGCCAGCTCACCACCGGGCGGCACCAGATTTAAATACACCTTC. This gives the protein CASSPPGGTRFKYTF.

The rearrangement joins TRBV11-3 to TRBJ2-7; 10 bases map to TRBD2. J was trimmed by 3 bases and V by 2 bases; bases with no gene match: 4. From germline, CDR1 is SGHNT and CDR2 YENEEA. The CDR3 loop spans 15 amino acids. The CDR3 nucleotides read TGTGCCAGCAGCTTAAGCGGGGGGGTCCACTACGAGCAGTACTTC. Translation: CASSLSGGVHYEQYF.

This clone was seen a handful of times. The rearrangement uses TRBV6-8 and TRBJ2-7; 9 bases align to TRBD2. The CDR3 is 13 amino acids. The ends lost 6 bases at V and 2 bases at J; junction bases unmatched: 2. Germline V CDR1 and CDR2: MNHGY, SAAAGT. CDR3 DNA sequence: TGTGCCAGCAGGTCTAGCGGGGCCTACGAGCAGTACTTC. Encoded protein: CASRSSGAYEQYF.

The gene calls are TRBV12-5 and TRBJ2-4; D possibly corresponds to TRBD1 (6 bases). This CDR3 contains 15 residues. CDR1 is LGHNT, CDR2 FRNRAP, per germline. Trimming removed 2 bases from V and 4 bases from J, with 12 bases in between. DNA for the CDR3: TGTGCTAGTGGTTTGTATGCTAGGGGGAAAAACATTCAGTACTTC. Residues: CASGLYARGKNIQYF.

Concerning this clone: An end of the junction differs from the germline gene, which may be a read error. The V and J genes are TRBV30 and TRBJ1-1; D call uncertain. Per the germline V gene, CDR1 is GTSNPN and CDR2 is SVGIG (reference sequence). The CDR3 extends over 11 amino acids. CDR3 bases: TGTGCCTGCCGAAGGAACCCTGAAGCTTTCTTT. It yields the protein CACRRNPEAFF.

This clone has only a few counts. The rearrangement links TRBV9 to TRBJ1-3; D is perhaps TRBD1 (6 bases). Trimming pared 4 bases from V and 0 bases from J, leaving 11 bases between. Germline CDR1 is SGDLS and CDR2 is YYNGEE. The CDR3 length is 15 residues. CDR3: CASSKMDSSGNTIYF. For the CDR3, the DNA is TGTGCCAGCAGCAAGATGGACAGCTCTGGAAACACCATATATTTT.

Within the sample, this clone is medium-sized (0.01 to 0.1%). The gene calls are TRBV11-3 and TRBJ2-3, with D unresolved. The CDR3 loop spans 14 amino acids. Germline CDR1 is SGHNT and CDR2 is YENEEA. Trimming took off 4 bases at V and 0 bases at J, with 8 bases between the two ends. CDR3: CASSSSGSTDTQYF. For the CDR3, the DNA is TGTGCCAGCAGCTCCTCCGGCAGCACAGATACGCAGTATTTT.

By its share, this clone is medium-sized (0.01 to 0.1%). The chain couples TRBV11-3 to TRBJ1-3, with D tentatively TRBD1 (5 bases). V shed 1 base and J shed 4 bases, with 11 bases lying between them. The CDR3 runs to 15 residues. Germline CDR1 is SGHNT and CDR2 is YENEEA. CDR3 DNA sequence: TGTGCCAGCAGCTTAGGGGGACTTCAGGGAAACACCATATATTTT. Translation: CASSLGGLQGNTIYF.

At least ten counts were recorded for this clone. This rearrangement joins TRBV11-3 to TRBJ1-1; TRBD1 matches at 8 bases. CDR3 length: 14 residues. Per the germline V gene, CDR1 is SGHNT and CDR2 is YENEEA. The J segment lost 10 bases and the V segment lost 1 base, leaving 8 bases of the junction unmatched. The CDR3 is CASSLGGQGAGAFF. The CDR3 DNA reads TGTGCCAGCAGCTTAGGGGGCCAGGGGGCCGGAGCTTTCTTT.

By frequency in the sample, this clone is medium-sized. The rearrangement joins TRBV9 to TRBJ2-5; D perhaps matches TRBD1 (7 bases). Germline V gene lookup returns CDR1 SGDLS and CDR2 YYNGEE. V was cut by 3 bases and J by 2 bases, with 14 bases left in between. This CDR3 spans 15 amino acids. CDR3 loop: CASSGGGTAQETQYF. CDR3 nucleotide sequence: TGTGCCAGCAGCGGAGGCGGGACAGCGCAAGAGACCCAGTACTTC.

By share, this clone counts as large. The rearrangement links TRBV11-3 to TRBJ1-1; 7 bases agree with TRBD1. This CDR3 has 14 amino acids. The V gene's germline CDR1 is SGHNT and CDR2 YENEEA. V trimming: 5 bases; J trimming: 5 bases; junction bases outside the gene matches: 8. CDR3 sequence reads: CASSGDRVWTEAFF. CDR3 sequence (DNA): TGTGCCAGCAGCGGAGACAGGGTCTGGACTGAAGCTTTCTTT.

This clone is medium-sized within its sample. The V gene is TRBV6-8, the J gene TRBJ2-3, with 11 bases matching TRBD2. V lost 5 bases, J lost 5 bases, and 6 bases stayed unmatched. Germline CDR1 and CDR2: MNHGY and SAAAGT. The CDR3 extends over 15 amino acids. CDR3 residues: CASSVSLAGGDTQYF. The CDR3 DNA reads as TGTGCCAGCAGTGTAAGCCTAGCGGGGGGAGATACGCAGTATTTT.

A single count supports this clone. The rearrangement uses TRBV14 and TRBJ2-7; 11 bases map to TRBD2. Per germline, CDR1 SGHDN and CDR2 FVKESK. The ends lost 4 bases at V and 3 bases at J; junction bases unmatched: 5. The CDR3 is 15 amino acids. The CDR3 nucleotides are TGTGCCAGCAGCCCGACGACTAGCGGGGTCTACGAGCAGTACTTC. Translating it yields CASSPTTSGVYEQYF.

In its sample, this clone is medium-sized (0.01 to 0.1%). The chain's CDR3 is CASSFTVNYGYTF. The CDR3 DNA sequence: TGTGCCAGCAGTTTCACAGTTAACTATGGCTACACCTTC. This chain links TRBV6-8 with TRBJ1-2; D gene uncertain. Trimming left V 4 bases short and J 1 base short, with 7 bases between. Per germline, CDR1 MNHGY and CDR2 SAAAGT. This CDR3 has 13 amino acids.

This clone has ten or more counts. The chain carries TRBV6-8 and TRBJ1-2, with D possibly matching TRBD1 (5 bases). The CDR3 covers 16 residues. Germline V lookup: CDR1 MNHGY, CDR2 SAAAGT. The V gene lost 2 bases and the J gene lost 1 base, with 14 bases spanning the gap. CDR3 sequence (DNA): TGTGCCAGCAGTTACCGCCAGGGCTCATTTAACTATGGCTACACCTTC. As protein: CASSYRQGSFNYGYTF.

This clone was detected only a few times. V gene TRBV6-8 combines with J gene TRBJ1-6; D remains ambiguous. Per the germline V gene, CDR1 is MNHGY and CDR2 is SAAAGT. Trimming cost V 6 bases and J 8 bases, with 14 bases left between them. The CDR3 is 14 residues long. CDR3 DNA: TGTGCCAGCAGCCCCCGGCTTGGCGATTCACCCCTCCACTTT. Translation: CASSPRLGDSPLHF.

In this sample, this clone turned up once. The chain carries TRBV19 and TRBJ2-1; D is perhaps TRBD1 (5 bases). The CDR3 runs 16 residues. Germline CDR1 and CDR2: LNHDA and SQIVND (reference sequence). The V end lost 4 bases, the J end lost 4 bases, and 17 bases lay between the germline ends. CDR3 amino acids: CASSKGVGRVYNEQFF. For the CDR3, the DNA is TGTGCCAGTAGTAAAGGGGTCGGCAGGGTTTACAATGAGCAGTTCTTC.

This clone was seen repeatedly, ten times or more. Here the CDR3 reads CASSWEAGGRNEQYF. CDR3 coding DNA: TGTGCCAGCAGCTGGGAAGCGGGGGGGCGAAACGAGCAGTACTTC. V usage is TRBV11-3 and J usage is TRBJ2-7; the match to TRBD2 covers 10 bases. Germline values: CDR1 SGHNT, CDR2 YENEEA. V trimming: 4 bases; J trimming: 5 bases; junction bases outside the gene matches: 8. This CDR3 has 15 amino acids. Full variable domain (remainder filled in from reference TRBV11-3 and TRBJ2-7): EAGVVQSPRYKIIEKKQPVAFWCNPISGHNTLYWYLQNLGQGPELLIRYENEEAVDDSQLPKDRFSAERLKGVDSTLKIQPAELGDSAVYLCASSWEAGGRNEQYFGPGTRLTVT.

This clone was counted only a few times. The V gene is TRBV6-8, the J gene TRBJ2-1; 8 bases line up with TRBD1. Germline trimming cut 10 bases from V and 8 bases from J; bases unmatched to any gene: 19. The germline V gene has CDR1 MNHGY and CDR2 SAAAGT. The CDR3 is 16 residues long. The chain's CDR3 is CAITSDRVRWTDEQFF. CDR3 nucleotide sequence: TGTGCCATCACCTCGGACAGGGTAAGATGGACCGATGAGCAGTTCTTC.

This chain links TRBV9 with TRBJ2-3; D remains unclear. The CDR3 contains 15 residues. Trimming removed 0 bases at V and 2 bases at J, with 10 bases between. Germline CDR1 is SGDLS and CDR2 is YYNGEE. Here the CDR3 DNA reads TGTGCCAGCAGCGTAGGTGTCACCCACACAGATACGCAGTATTTT. Residues: CASSVGVTHTDTQYF.

The chain combines TRBV6-8 with TRBJ2-1; D possibly matches TRBD1 or TRBD2 (5 bases each). The germline V gene has CDR1 MNHGY and CDR2 SAAAGT. The V gene lost 2 bases and the J gene lost 2 bases, with 13 bases spanning the gap. The CDR3 has 16 amino acids. Written as DNA, the CDR3 is TGTGCCAGCAGTTACGATTCCGGGACGCCCTACAATGAGCAGTTCTTC. The encoded protein is CASSYDSGTPYNEQFF.

This clone was seen a few times. This chain links TRBV6-8 with TRBJ2-3, with D perhaps matching TRBD2 (6 bases). Trimming cost V 10 bases and J 0 bases, with 17 bases left between them. CDR3 size: 15 residues. Per germline, CDR1 MNHGY and CDR2 SAAAGT. The CDR3 sequence: CATRGQLSSTDTQYF. CDR3 nucleotides: TGTGCCACGCGGGGCCAGCTATCTAGCACAGATACGCAGTATTTT.